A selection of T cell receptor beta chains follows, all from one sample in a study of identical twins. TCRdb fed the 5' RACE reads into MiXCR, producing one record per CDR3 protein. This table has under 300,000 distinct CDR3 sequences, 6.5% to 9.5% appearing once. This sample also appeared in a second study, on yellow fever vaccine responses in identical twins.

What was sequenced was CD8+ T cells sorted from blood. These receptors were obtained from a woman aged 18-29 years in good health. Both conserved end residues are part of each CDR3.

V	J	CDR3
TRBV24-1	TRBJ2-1	CATSPLRGEQFF
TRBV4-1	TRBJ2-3	CASREYGGPDHTDTQYF
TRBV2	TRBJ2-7	CASSGRRYEQYF
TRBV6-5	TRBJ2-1	CASSWLGEGDEQFF
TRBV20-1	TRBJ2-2	CSARGPGVPGELFF
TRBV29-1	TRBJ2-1	CSGEGLAGGNNEQFF
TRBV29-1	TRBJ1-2	CSVEDQGFYTF
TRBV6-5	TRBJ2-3	CACSQEGDTQYF
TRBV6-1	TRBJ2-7	CASTIFMGTGGSSYEQYF
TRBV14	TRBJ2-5	CASSHRSGRNGTQYF
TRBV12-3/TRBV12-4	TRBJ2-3	CASGGGLTDTQYF
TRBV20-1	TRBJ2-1	CSARGGVDYEQFF
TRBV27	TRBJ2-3	CASRLKSGSGYF
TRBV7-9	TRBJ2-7	CASSLGHPPPYEQYF
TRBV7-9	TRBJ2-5	CASSLAYGQETQYF
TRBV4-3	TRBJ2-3	CASSRSAGEPDTQYF
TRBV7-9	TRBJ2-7	CASSWVDSSYEQYF
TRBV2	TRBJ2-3	CASSQPVTGTSMGDTQYF
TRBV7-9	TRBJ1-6	CASSLEGHSYNSPLHF
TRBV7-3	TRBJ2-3	CASSLGTGARDTQYF
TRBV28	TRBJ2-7	CASGDRDRGPEQYF
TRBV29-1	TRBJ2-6	CSVVTGTFSGANVLTF
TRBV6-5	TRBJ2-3	CASSWSRAAGGGDTQYF
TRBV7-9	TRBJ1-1	CASSLPGVTEAFF
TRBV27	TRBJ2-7	CASSLLDDSYEQYF
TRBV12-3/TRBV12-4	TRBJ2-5	CASSIHETQYF
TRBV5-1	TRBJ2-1	CASSLVGRGYNEQFF
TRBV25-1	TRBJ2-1	CASSEGNSGVNNEQFF
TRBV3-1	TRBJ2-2	CASSRSSGEGNTGELFF
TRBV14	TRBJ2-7	CASSHAGDRGYEQYF
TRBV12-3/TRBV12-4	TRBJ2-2	CASSSLGGATGELFF
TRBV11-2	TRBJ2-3	CASRPRGGPTDTQYF
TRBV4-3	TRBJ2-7	CASSQDQDLASYEQYF
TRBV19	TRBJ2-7	CASSIASGSSEQYF
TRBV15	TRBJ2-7	CATSREGLSYEQYF
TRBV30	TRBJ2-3	CAWSVSPFGGAILTDTQYF